This TCR beta chain originates from a study of cytomegalovirus exposure and HLA in healthy donors. Use of 60 Vbeta and 13 Jbeta primers characterized the PCR. As handled by the study authors: Later, an analysis found some 80 million unique TCR beta chains, and about 10 million of these were shared. Assay: immunoSEQ multiplex PCR; the TCRdb copy retains only in-frame clones and omits some. That table gives V, J and clone size, and the DNA gave D and trimming. The table has about 240,000 clones, approximately 81% seen once. As concerns this clone: Its antigen is undetermined.

V lost 4 bases, J lost 2 bases, and 12 bases lay in between. The CDR3 has 14 residues. The germline V gene encodes CDR1 LGHNA and CDR2 YNFKEQ. General observations from the study: Common viral pathogens (according to a later analysis) appeared linked to several of the most significant clusters.

The sample taken for sequencing was PBMCs. The TCR comes from a girl aged 2-10 years in good health and CMV-seronegative. This chain uses TRBV4-2 with TRBJ2-7, with D possibly TRBD2 on 6 matching bases. This CDR3 is CASSPSGPPYEQYF. CDR3 in DNA: TGTGCCAGCAGCCCGAGCGGGCCCCCCTACGAGCAGTACTTC.